These T cell receptor beta chains were read from a single sample in a study of blood T cell repertoires in COVID-19. The protocol was immunoSEQ multiplex PCR, while the TCRdb copy is restricted to in-frame clones and leaves out a portion. The table lists roughly 90,000 clones, approximately 87% of them singletons. Material: peripheral blood. The receptors stem from a human donor with active COVID-19. The donor label of this sample is uncertain. CDR3s include the opening cysteine and the closing phenylalanine or tryptophan. The D gene is left open where the match is weak. Size tells how often a clone was seen (once, few, many) or the class of an expanded clone, and some rows leave it out.

clone size | J gene | D gene | V gene | CDR3 DNA | CDR3 protein
. | TRBJ1-1 | . | TRBV29-1 | TGCAGCGTTGAAGATCCCGGGGGTTCGAACACTGAAGCTTTCTTT | CSVEDPGGSNTEAFF
. | TRBJ2-7 | TRBD2 | TRBV5-1 | TGCGCCAGCAGCGCATCTAGCGGGGTGTACGAGCAGTACTTC | CASSASSGVYEQYF
. | TRBJ1-2 | TRBD1 | TRBV6-5 | TGTGCCAGCAGTTACTCGGGACAGGGGGCGATTGGCTACACCTTC | CASSYSGQGAIGYTF
. | TRBJ2-7 | . | TRBV4-3 | TGCGCCAGCAGCCAAGATCGCCAAGGGGCCTACGAGCAGTACTTC | CASSQDRQGAYEQYF
. | TRBJ2-5 | . | TRBV6-2/TRBV6-3 | TGTGCCAGCAGTTATTTATGGGGATCGGGGGAGACCCAGTACTTC | CASSYLWGSGETQYF
. | TRBJ1-2 | TRBD1 | TRBV19 | TGTGCCAGTAGTCAAGGACAGGGACGGGGCTACACCTTC | CASSQGQGRGYTF
. | TRBJ2-1 | . | TRBV9 | TGTGCCAGCAGCGAGTATGCAGGAACTTACAATGAGCAGTTCTTC | CASSEYAGTYNEQFF
few | TRBJ1-5 | . | TRBV18 | TGTGCCAGCTCACCACTCAGGACAGGCAATCAGCCCCAGCATTTT | CASSPLRTGNQPQHF
. | TRBJ2-1 | . | TRBV3-1/TRBV3-2 | TGTGCCAGCAGCCACGACAGGAGCTCCTACAATGAGCAGTTCTTC | CASSHDRSSYNEQFF
. | TRBJ1-2 | . | TRBV5-1 | TGCGCCAGCAGCCCCCGAGACTATGGCTACACCTTC | CASSPRDYGYTF
. | TRBJ2-2 | . | TRBV7-8 | TGTGCCAGCAGCTTAGCCGGGGGAGCGAACACCGGGGAGCTGTTTTTT | CASSLAGGANTGELFF
once | TRBJ2-5 | . | TRBV21-1 | TGTGCCAGCAGCAAATGTTCGGGACTGTACCAAGAGACCCAGTACTTC | CASSKCSGLYQETQYF
. | TRBJ2-7 | . | TRBV2 | TGTGCCAGCAGTGTTAGCAGGGGTGGGAACGAGCAGTACTTC | CASSVSRGGNEQYF
. | TRBJ2-2 | TRBD1 | TRBV18 | TGTGCCAGCTCCCTAGGACAGGGACGGACCGGGGAGCTGTTTTTT | CASSLGQGRTGELFF
. | TRBJ1-2 | . | TRBV7-8 | TGTGCCAGCAGTCGGGTCGGGGGAAACTATGGCTACACCTTC | CASSRVGGNYGYTF
. | TRBJ2-5 | . | TRBV3-1/TRBV3-2 | TGTGCCAGCAGCCAAGGGCCGTTACAAGAGACCCAGTACTTC | CASSQGPLQETQYF
once | TRBJ2-1 | . | TRBV19 | TGTGCCAGTAGTGTCACAGCACAGAGCTCCTACAATGAGCAGTTCTTC | CASSVTAQSSYNEQFF
. | TRBJ1-1 | TRBD1 | TRBV27 | TGTGCCAGCAGTTTTGGGACAGGGTACACTGAAGCTTTCTTT | CASSFGTGYTEAFF
. | TRBJ2-1 | TRBD2 | TRBV6-5 | TGTGCCAGCAGTTACGTCGGACTAGCTATAAATGAGCAGTTCTTC | CASSYVGLAINEQFF
few | TRBJ2-5 | . | TRBV6-6 | TGTGCCAGCAGTTTTTCTAGTTTCCAAGAGACCCAGTACTTC | CASSFSSFQETQYF
. | TRBJ1-2 | TRBD1 | TRBV6-1 | TGTGCCAGCAGTGAAGAAGGAAACAGGGGGAATGGCTACACCTTC | CASSEEGNRGNGYTF
. | TRBJ1-3 | TRBD1 | TRBV5-4 | TGTGCCAGCAGCAAGGGACAGTTTGGAAACACCATATATTTT | CASSKGQFGNTIYF
. | TRBJ1-2 | TRBD1 | TRBV27 | TGTGCCAGCAGTTTTCATGGATCGGGACAGCACTATGGCTACACCTTC | CASSFHGSGQHYGYTF
. | TRBJ2-7 | TRBD1 | TRBV5-1 | TGCGCCAGCAGCTTCAAACAGGGGCAACCCTTGGGCGAGCAGTACTTC | CASSFKQGQPLGEQYF
. | TRBJ2-5 | . | TRBV4-3 | TGCGCCAGCAGCCTATCCTTCGGAGAGACCCAGTACTTC | CASSLSFGETQYF
. | TRBJ2-7 | . | TRBV4-2 | TGTGCCAGCAGCCAAGGTAGGAGGAGTAGCGAGTCCTACGAGCAGTACTTC | CASSQGRRSSESYEQYF
. | TRBJ2-5 | TRBD2 | TRBV7-2 | TGTGCCAGCAGCTTCGGGGGGGACGACCAAGAGACCCAGTACTTC | CASSFGGDDQETQYF
. | TRBJ2-3 | . | TRBV5-6 | TGTGCCAGCAGCCCGAGGACAGACATCACAGATACGCAGTATTTT | CASSPRTDITDTQYF
. | TRBJ2-1 | . | TRBV5-6 | TGTGCCAGCAGCTTCCCCAATAGCGATGAGCAGTTCTTC | CASSFPNSDEQFF
. | TRBJ1-2 | . | TRBV2 | TGTGCCAGCAGTGTACAGGGAAGCTATGGCTACACCTTC | CASSVQGSYGYTF
. | TRBJ2-3 | TRBD2 | TRBV7-8 | TGTGCCAGCAGCTTAGAGGCTAGCGGGGGAACAGATACGCAGTATTTT | CASSLEASGGTDTQYF
. | TRBJ2-4 | TRBD2 | TRBV3-1/TRBV3-2 | TGTGCCAGCGCGAGGCGGGGGGACGGCAAAAACATTCAGTACTTC | CASARRGDGKNIQYF
. | TRBJ2-7 | TRBD2 | TRBV6-6 | TGTGCCAGCAGTTACTCCATGACGGGGGGGACCTACGAGCAGTACTTC | CASSYSMTGGTYEQYF
. | TRBJ2-4 | TRBD2 | TRBV28 | TGTGCCAGCAGTTATCCGGGACTAGCGCAAAACATTCAGTACTTC | CASSYPGLAQNIQYF
. | TRBJ2-7 | . | TRBV12-3/TRBV12-4 | TGTGCCAGCAGACAGGGCTCCTACGAGCAGTACTTC | CASRQGSYEQYF
. | TRBJ2-3 | TRBD1 | TRBV7-9 | TGTGCCAGCAGACCGGGACAGGGGCCGTCCACAGATACGCAGTATTTT | CASRPGQGPSTDTQYF
. | TRBJ2-2 | TRBD1 | TRBV29-1 | TGCAGCGTAGCGCAGGGGGCGCGAGGGACCGGGGAGCTGTTTTTT | CSVAQGARGTGELFF
. | TRBJ1-4 | TRBD1 | TRBV28 | TGTGCCAGCAGTTTGTCTGGGACAGGGACTAATGAAAAACTGTTTTTT | CASSLSGTGTNEKLFF
. | TRBJ1-4 | . | TRBV6-2/TRBV6-3 | TGTGCCAGCAGTTACTCGCGGCGAAATGAAAAACTGTTTTTT | CASSYSRRNEKLFF
once | TRBJ2-5 | TRBD2 | TRBV18 | TGTGCCAGCTCACCACCGGATTTCCGGGGGGATAACAGTGCACCCACGTACCAAGAGACCCAGTACTTC | CASSPPDFRGDNSAPTYQETQYF
. | TRBJ2-7 | . | TRBV7-8 | TGTGCCAGCAGCTTAGTTAGGGGGAACTCCTACGAGCAGTACTTC | CASSLVRGNSYEQYF
. | TRBJ1-1 | . | TRBV10-1 | TGCGCCAGCAGTGAATCCCAGGGTAGAGAAGCTTTCTTT | CASSESQGREAFF
. | TRBJ2-5 | TRBD1 | TRBV7-6 | TGTGCCAGCAGCGGGACAGGGACAGTTCAAGAGACCCAGTACTTC | CASSGTGTVQETQYF
once | TRBJ2-1 | TRBD2 | TRBV5-1 | TGCGCCAGCAGCCCCGGGACTAGCGGGGAAGCAGCCTACAATGAGCAGTTCTTC | CASSPGTSGEAAYNEQFF
. | TRBJ2-4 | TRBD1 | TRBV6-6 | TGTGCCAGCAGCTACGACAGGGGCATTCAGTACTTC | CASSYDRGIQYF
. | TRBJ2-2 | TRBD1 | TRBV5-8 | TGTGCCAGCAGCTTGTCCACAGGGGTTAAGTCGGGGGAGCTGTTTTTT | CASSLSTGVKSGELFF
. | TRBJ2-7 | . | TRBV6-5 | TGTGCCAGCGTCAGCTCCTACGAGCAGTACTTC | CASVSSYEQYF
. | TRBJ2-7 | . | TRBV5-1 | TGCGCCAGCAGCTCCACAGGGTTTGGCGGGGAGCAGTACTTC | CASSSTGFGGEQYF
. | TRBJ2-2 | TRBD1 | TRBV10-2 | TGCGCCAGCAGTGAGTTCACAGGGGGCGCGAACACCGGGGAGCTGTTTTTT | CASSEFTGGANTGELFF